This is a list of T cell receptor beta chains from one sample in a study of CXCR4 blockade with PD-1 therapy in pancreatic cancer. Assay used: immunoSEQ multiplex PCR; TCRdb lists only in-frame clones, some missing. The sample contains about 8,100 clones, around 50% of which appear only once. Sequenced sample: tumor tissue. The receptors shown here come from a human donor with pancreatic ductal adenocarcinoma. CDR3s include the opening cysteine and the closing phenylalanine or tryptophan. Each record gives: clone size, V gene, J gene, D gene, CDR3 protein, CDR3 DNA. A D gene is named only where the DNA matches it firmly. Clone sizes are given selectively: once, few, many, or a class where the clone is expanded.

medium-sized,TRBV11-3,TRBJ2-1,TRBD2,CASSSRGGLFDEQFF,TGTGCCAGCAGCTCCCGGGGGGGCCTGTTCGATGAGCAGTTCTTC
few,TRBV9,TRBJ1-1,.,CASSGRLSTEAFF,TGTGCCAGCAGTGGTCGTCTGAGTACTGAAGCTTTCTTT
.,TRBV28,TRBJ2-1,.,CASRGQGYYNEQFF,TGTGCCAGCAGGGGCCAGGGCTACTACAATGAGCAGTTCTTC
.,TRBV4-1,TRBJ1-4,.,CASSLRQTTNEKLFF,TGCGCCAGCAGCCTGAGACAGACAACTAATGAAAAACTGTTTTTT
.,TRBV6-4,TRBJ2-7,TRBD2,CASSPRTSGLGYEQYF,TGTGCCAGCAGCCCAAGGACTAGCGGCCTAGGATACGAGCAGTACTTC
few,TRBV6-8,TRBJ2-7,TRBD2,CASSLSSGSYEQYF,TGTGCCAGCAGTTTATCTAGCGGGAGTTACGAGCAGTACTTC
.,TRBV9,TRBJ2-3,TRBD2,CASSVAPSGGTDTQYF,TGTGCCAGCAGCGTAGCCCCTAGCGGGGGCACAGATACGCAGTATTTT
once,TRBV5-1,TRBJ2-5,TRBD1,CASSRDRGSETQYF,TGCGCCAGCAGCCGCGACAGGGGGTCAGAGACCCAGTACTTC
once,TRBV18,TRBJ1-2,.,CASSPPGFYGYTF,TGTGCCAGCTCACCACCGGGGTTTTATGGCTACACCTTC
medium-sized,TRBV9,TRBJ1-3,.,CASSAALSGNTIYF,TGTGCCAGCAGCGCAGCCCTCTCTGGAAACACCATATATTTT
once,TRBV30,TRBJ2-1,.,CAWDSSGNEQFF,TGTGCCTGGGACTCTTCAGGTAATGAGCAGTTCTTC
once,TRBV10-1,TRBJ2-5,TRBD2,CASTGVAGGRQETQYF,TGCGCCAGCACCGGAGTAGCGGGGGGGCGGCAAGAGACCCAGTACTTC
.,TRBV11-3,TRBJ1-6,TRBD1,CASSLAPGTESSYNSPLHF,TGTGCCAGCAGCTTGGCACCCGGGACAGAGAGCTCCTATAATTCACCCCTCCACTTT
.,TRBV18,TRBJ1-2,.,CASSPERDPLYGYTF,TGTGCCAGCTCACCAGAGCGGGACCCCCTCTATGGCTACACCTTC
.,TRBV25-1,TRBJ1-2,TRBD1,CASRRGGAGDGYTF,TGTGCCAGCCGAAGAGGGGGCGCAGGGGATGGCTACACCTTC
.,TRBV28,TRBJ2-3,TRBD2,CASSPRTSGSTDTQYF,TGTGCCAGCAGCCCCCGGACTAGCGGAAGCACAGATACGCAGTATTTT
.,TRBV6-8,TRBJ2-7,.,CAISDYPGTYEQYF,TGTGCCATCAGTGACTACCCGGGGACCTACGAGCAGTACTTC
.,TRBV19,TRBJ1-1,.,CASTQGRALTEAFF,TGTGCCAGTACACAGGGAAGGGCACTCACTGAAGCTTTCTTT
.,TRBV18,TRBJ2-5,.,CASSLTVQETQYF,TGTGCCAGCTCACTAACCGTCCAAGAGACCCAGTACTTC
.,TRBV5-1,TRBJ2-1,TRBD2,CASSVGLAGAGSSYNEQFF,TGCGCCAGCTCGGTCGGACTAGCGGGAGCAGGGAGCTCCTACAATGAGCAGTTCTTC
.,TRBV29-1,TRBJ2-3,.,CSVSGTPNTDTQYF,TGCAGCGTTTCAGGGACCCCTAACACAGATACGCAATATTTT
.,TRBV19,TRBJ2-2,.,CASSFGAVANTGELFF,TGTGCCAGTAGTTTCGGGGCGGTGGCGAACACCGGGGAGCTGTTTTTT
.,TRBV1,TRBJ2-3,.,CASSQTGWSTDTQYF,TGCGCCAGCAGCCAAACAGGGTGGAGCACAGATACGCAGTATTTT
.,TRBV14,TRBJ2-7,TRBD1,CASKGTGGREQYF,TGTGCCAGCAAGGGGACAGGGGGCCGCGAGCAGTACTTC
once,TRBV18,TRBJ2-7,.,CASSSPETQQYF,TGTGCCAGCTCATCCCCAGAGACTCAGCAGTACTTC
few,TRBV9,TRBJ1-1,.,CASSVYTGIAEAFF,TGTGCCAGCAGCGTCTATACAGGGATCGCTGAAGCTTTCTTT
few,TRBV28,TRBJ2-1,TRBD2,CASSQDPISGSYYNEQFF,TGTGCCAGCAGCCAAGACCCCATTAGCGGGAGTTATTACAATGAGCAGTTCTTC
.,TRBV23-1,TRBJ2-2,.,CASSPWRQGFTGELFF,TGCGCCAGCAGCCCCTGGAGGCAGGGTTTCACCGGGGAGCTGTTTTTT
few,TRBV6-8,TRBJ2-1,TRBD2,CASSPGTSGGAMYNEQFF,TGTGCCAGCAGTCCAGGGACTAGCGGGGGGGCGATGTACAATGAGCAGTTCTTC
.,TRBV5-1,TRBJ2-1,TRBD2,CASSVILAGVSNEQFF,TGCGCCAGCAGCGTCATACTAGCGGGAGTCAGTAATGAGCAGTTCTTC
.,TRBV28,TRBJ2-1,TRBD2,CASSLAGVGDRNEQFF,TGTGCCAGCAGTTTGGCGGGGGTCGGGGACCGCAATGAGCAGTTCTTC